This T cell receptor beta chain was retrieved from a study of cytomegalovirus exposure and HLA in healthy donors. The J segment lost 2 bases and the V segment lost 5 bases, leaving 14 bases of the junction unmatched. The CDR3 runs 17 residues. Germline CDR1 and CDR2: SEHNR and FQNEAQ (reference sequence). The study ran its PCR with 60 Vbeta and 13 Jbeta primers. Libraries were prepared by immunoSEQ multiplex PCR; TCRdb keeps only in-frame clonotypes and omits some of them. The sample contains some 150,000 clones, around 82% of which appear only once. This TCR was sampled from a male donor in good health and CMV-seronegative. The V gene is TRBV7-9, the J gene TRBJ2-5; TRBD2 matches at 7 bases. Sequenced: PBMCs. The CDR3 sequence is CASSRHRRTRGQETQYF. As DNA, the CDR3 is TGTGCCAGCAGCCGACACCGACGGACTAGGGGACAAGAGACCCAGTACTTC.